The clone carrying this T cell receptor beta chain showed up many times. With a J-beta primer mix and a sample-barcoded 5' primer, a second PCR ran about 7 to 11 cycles. The yield of each sample was at least 3 million CDR3-containing paired-end reads. MiXCR, run by TCRdb on the 5' RACE reads, gives a single entry per CDR3 protein. The top ten hold nearly 20% of the sample, which has some 800,000 distinct CDR3 sequences, 40% to 50% seen once. This specimen comes from a study of blood T cells in healthy people across ages. V was trimmed by 0 bases and J by 5 bases, leaving 7 bases between them. The CDR3 spans 12 residues. Per germline, CDR1 GTSNPN and CDR2 SVGIG (reference sequence). Per-sample PBMC isolation yielded at least 7 million cells.

This sequence originates from a man between 60 and 75 years old in good health. V is TRBV30 and J is TRBJ2-5; D unresolved. The source material was blood. The CDR3 loop reads CAWSVTQETQYF. The DNA of the CDR3 is TGTGCCTGGAGTGTAACCCAGGAGACCCAGTACTTC.